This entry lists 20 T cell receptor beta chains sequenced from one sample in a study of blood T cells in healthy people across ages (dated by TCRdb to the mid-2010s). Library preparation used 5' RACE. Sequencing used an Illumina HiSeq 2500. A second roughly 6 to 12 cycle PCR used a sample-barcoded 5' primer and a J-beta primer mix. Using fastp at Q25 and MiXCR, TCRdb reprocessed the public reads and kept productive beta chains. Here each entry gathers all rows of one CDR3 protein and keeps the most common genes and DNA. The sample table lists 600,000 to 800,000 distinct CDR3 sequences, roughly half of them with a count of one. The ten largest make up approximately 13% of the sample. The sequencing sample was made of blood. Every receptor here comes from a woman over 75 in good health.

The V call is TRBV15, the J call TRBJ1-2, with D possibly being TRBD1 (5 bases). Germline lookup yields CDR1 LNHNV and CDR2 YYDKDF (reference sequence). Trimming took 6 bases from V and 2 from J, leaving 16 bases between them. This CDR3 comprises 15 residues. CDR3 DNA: TGTGCCACCAGAGGGGTCATGACTGTGAACTATGGCTACACCTTC. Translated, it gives CATRGVMTVNYGYTF.

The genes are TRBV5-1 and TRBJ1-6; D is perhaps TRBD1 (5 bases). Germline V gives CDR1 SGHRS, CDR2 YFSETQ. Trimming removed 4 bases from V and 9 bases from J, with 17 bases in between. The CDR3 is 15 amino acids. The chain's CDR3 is CASSTGTADGSPLHF. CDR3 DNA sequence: TGCGCCAGCAGCACTGGGACGGCGGACGGTTCACCCCTCCACTTT.

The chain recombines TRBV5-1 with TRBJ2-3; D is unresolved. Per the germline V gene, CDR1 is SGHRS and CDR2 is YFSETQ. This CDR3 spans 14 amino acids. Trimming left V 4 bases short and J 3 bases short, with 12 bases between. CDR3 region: CASSLQVVTDTQYF. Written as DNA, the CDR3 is TGCGCCAGCAGCCTCCAAGTCGTGACAGATACGCAGTATTTT.

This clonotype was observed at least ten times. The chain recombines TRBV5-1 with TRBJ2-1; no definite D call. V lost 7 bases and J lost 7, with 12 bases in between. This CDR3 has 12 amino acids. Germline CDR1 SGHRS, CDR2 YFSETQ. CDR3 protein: CASRVANNEQFF. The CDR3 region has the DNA TGCGCCAGCCGTGTGGCGAATAATGAGCAGTTCTTC.

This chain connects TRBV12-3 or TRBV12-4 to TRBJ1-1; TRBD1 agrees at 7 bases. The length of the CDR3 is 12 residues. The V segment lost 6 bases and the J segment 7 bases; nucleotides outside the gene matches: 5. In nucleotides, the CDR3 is TGTGCCAGCAGCCCCACAGGGGTTGAAGCTTTCTTT. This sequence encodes CASSPTGVEAFF.

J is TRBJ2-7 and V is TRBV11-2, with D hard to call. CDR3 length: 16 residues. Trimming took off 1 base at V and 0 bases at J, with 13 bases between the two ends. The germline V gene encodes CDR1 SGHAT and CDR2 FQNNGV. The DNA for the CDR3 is TGTGCCAGCAGCTTAGGGCGCGGCATAAGCTCCTACGAGCAGTACTTC. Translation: CASSLGRGISSYEQYF.

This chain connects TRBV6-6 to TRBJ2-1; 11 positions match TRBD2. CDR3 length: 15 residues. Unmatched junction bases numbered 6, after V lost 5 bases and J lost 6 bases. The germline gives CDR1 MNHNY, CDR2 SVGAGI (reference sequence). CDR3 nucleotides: TGTGCCAGCAGTCTACTAGCGGGGGAGTGCAATGAGCAGTTCTTC. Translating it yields CASSLLAGECNEQFF.

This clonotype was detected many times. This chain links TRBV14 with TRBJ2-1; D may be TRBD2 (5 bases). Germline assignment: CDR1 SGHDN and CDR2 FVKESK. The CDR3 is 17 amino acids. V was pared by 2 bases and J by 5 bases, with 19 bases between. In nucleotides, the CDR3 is TGTGCCAGCAGCCAAATCTCCCCCGCGGGCAGAAACAATGAGCAGTTCTTC. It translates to CASSQISPAGRNNEQFF.

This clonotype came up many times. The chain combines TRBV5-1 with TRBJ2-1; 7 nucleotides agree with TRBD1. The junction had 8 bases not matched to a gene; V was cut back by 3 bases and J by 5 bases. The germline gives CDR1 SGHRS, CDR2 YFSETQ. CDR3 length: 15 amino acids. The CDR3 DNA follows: TGCGCCAGCAGCTATGACAGGGCGAAGGACAATGAGCAGTTCTTC. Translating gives CASSYDRAKDNEQFF. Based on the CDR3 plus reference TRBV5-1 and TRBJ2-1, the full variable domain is KAGVTQTPRYLIKTRGQQVTLSCSPISGHRSVSWYQQTPGQGLQFLFEYFSETQRNKGNFPGRFSGRQFSNSRSEMNVSTLELGDSALYLCASSYDRAKDNEQFFGPGTRLTVL.

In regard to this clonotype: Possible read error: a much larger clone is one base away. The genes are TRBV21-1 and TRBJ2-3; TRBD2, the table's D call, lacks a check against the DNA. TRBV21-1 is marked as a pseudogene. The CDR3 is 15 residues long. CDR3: CTSSKDPRDGDTQYF. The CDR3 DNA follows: TGTACCAGCAGCAAAGACCCGCGGGATGGAGATACGCAGTATTTT.

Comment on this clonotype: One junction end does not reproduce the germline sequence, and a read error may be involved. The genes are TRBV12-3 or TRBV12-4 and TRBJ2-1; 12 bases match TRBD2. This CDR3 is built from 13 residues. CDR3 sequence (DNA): TGTGCCAGCAGTCTAGCGGGGGGGCATGTAGGGTTCTTC. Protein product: CASSLAGGHVGFF.

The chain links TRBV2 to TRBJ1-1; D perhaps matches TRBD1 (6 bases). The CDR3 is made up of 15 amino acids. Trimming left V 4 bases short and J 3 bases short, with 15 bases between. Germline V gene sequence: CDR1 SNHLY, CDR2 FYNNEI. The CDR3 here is CASSAGQFWDTEAFF. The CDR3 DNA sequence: TGTGCCAGCAGTGCCGGACAGTTTTGGGACACTGAAGCTTTCTTT. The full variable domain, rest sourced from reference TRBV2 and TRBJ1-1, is EPEVTQTPSHQVTQMGQEVILRCVPISNHLYFYWYRQILGQKVEFLVSFYNNEISEKSEIFDDQFSVERPDGSNFTLKIRSTKLEDSAMYFCASSAGQFWDTEAFFGQGTRLTVV.

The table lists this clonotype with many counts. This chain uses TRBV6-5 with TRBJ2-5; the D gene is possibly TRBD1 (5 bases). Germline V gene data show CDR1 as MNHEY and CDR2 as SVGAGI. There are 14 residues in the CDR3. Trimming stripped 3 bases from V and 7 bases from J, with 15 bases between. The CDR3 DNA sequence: TGTGCCAGCAGTTATGGCAGGGTGGTTGGGACCCAGTACTTC. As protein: CASSYGRVVGTQYF.

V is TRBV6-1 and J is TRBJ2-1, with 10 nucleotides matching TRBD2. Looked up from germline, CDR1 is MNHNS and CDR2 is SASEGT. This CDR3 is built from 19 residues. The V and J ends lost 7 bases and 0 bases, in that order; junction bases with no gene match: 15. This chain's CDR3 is CASTWERGGNSSSYNEQFF. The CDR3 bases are TGTGCCAGCACCTGGGAGCGGGGGGGAAACTCCTCCTCCTACAATGAGCAGTTCTTC.

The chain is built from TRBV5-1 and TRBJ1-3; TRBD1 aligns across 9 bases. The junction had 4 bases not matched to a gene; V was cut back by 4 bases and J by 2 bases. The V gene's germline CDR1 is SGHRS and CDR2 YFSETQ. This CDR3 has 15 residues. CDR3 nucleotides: TGCGCCAGCAGCCTACAGGGGGCCCCTGGAAACACCATATATTTT. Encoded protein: CASSLQGAPGNTIYF.

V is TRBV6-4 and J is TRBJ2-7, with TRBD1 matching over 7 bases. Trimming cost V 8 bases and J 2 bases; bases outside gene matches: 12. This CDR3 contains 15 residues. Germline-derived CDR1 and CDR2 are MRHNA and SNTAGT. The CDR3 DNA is TGTGCCAGCGCTCCCGAGGGGGCGTCCCCCTACGAGCAGTACTTC. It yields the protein CASAPEGASPYEQYF.

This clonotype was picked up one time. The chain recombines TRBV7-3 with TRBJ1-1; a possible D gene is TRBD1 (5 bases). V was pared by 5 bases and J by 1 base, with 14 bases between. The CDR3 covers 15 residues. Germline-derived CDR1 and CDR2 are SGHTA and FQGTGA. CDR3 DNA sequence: TGTGCCAGCAGCCGGGACCCTTTGGCGAACACTGAAGCTTTCTTT. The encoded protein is CASSRDPLANTEAFF.

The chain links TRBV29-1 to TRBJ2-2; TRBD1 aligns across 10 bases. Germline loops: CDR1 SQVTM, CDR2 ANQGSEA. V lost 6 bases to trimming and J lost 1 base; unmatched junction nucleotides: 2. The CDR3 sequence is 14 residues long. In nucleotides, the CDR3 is TGCAGCGTCGACAGGGGGCGGAACACCGGGGAGCTGTTTTTT. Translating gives CSVDRGRNTGELFF.

The CDR3 DNA sequence: TGTGCCAGCAGCCCGGGAAGACAGCGAGCCTACGAGCAGTACTTC. This translates into CASSPGRQRAYEQYF. The gene calls are TRBV28 and TRBJ2-7, with D perhaps TRBD1 or TRBD2 (5 bases each). Germline V gene data show CDR1 as MDHEN and CDR2 as SYDVKM. The CDR3 contains 15 residues. V was cut by 6 bases and J by 2 bases, with 17 bases left in between.

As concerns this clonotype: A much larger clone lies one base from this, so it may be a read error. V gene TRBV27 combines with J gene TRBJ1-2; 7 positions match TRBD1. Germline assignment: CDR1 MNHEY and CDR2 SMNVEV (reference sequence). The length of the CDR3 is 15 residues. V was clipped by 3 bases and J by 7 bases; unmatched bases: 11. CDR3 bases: TGTGCCAGCAGTTTCGCCGGGACAGCTAATATTGGCTACACCTTC. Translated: CASSFAGTANIGYTF.